Detailed here is one TCR beta chain. Arm-PCR of CDR3 regions with iRepertoire HTBI primers generated TCR beta libraries. TCRdb re-called the multiplex PCR reads through MiXCR, storing one row per CDR3 protein. The table shows 550,000 to 600,000 distinct CDR3 sequences, with roughly 16% occurring only once. These data are taken from a study of regulatory T cells in long-lasting Graves disease. Time point denoted: newly diagnosed GD, antithyroid drugs for less than 3 months. The TCR library was prepared using RNA isolated from PBMCs. Per germline, CDR1 MNHNS and CDR2 SASEGT. The V and J ends lost 8 bases and 6 bases respectively, with 11 bases between them. This CDR3 comprises 11 residues. This sample also belongs to another study, concerning T cells in Graves' hyperthyroidism and ophthalmopathy.

The starting material was peripheral blood mononuclear cells (PBMCs), obtained at new diagnosis, from a patient treated with antithyroid drugs. The clonotype originates from a man aged 18-30 years with Graves disease. The V and J genes are TRBV6-1 and TRBJ2-7, with D possibly TRBD1 on 5 matching bases. The CDR3 protein is CASRTTLEQYF. The CDR3 region has the DNA TGTGCCAGCCGGACAACCCTCGAGCAGTACTTC.